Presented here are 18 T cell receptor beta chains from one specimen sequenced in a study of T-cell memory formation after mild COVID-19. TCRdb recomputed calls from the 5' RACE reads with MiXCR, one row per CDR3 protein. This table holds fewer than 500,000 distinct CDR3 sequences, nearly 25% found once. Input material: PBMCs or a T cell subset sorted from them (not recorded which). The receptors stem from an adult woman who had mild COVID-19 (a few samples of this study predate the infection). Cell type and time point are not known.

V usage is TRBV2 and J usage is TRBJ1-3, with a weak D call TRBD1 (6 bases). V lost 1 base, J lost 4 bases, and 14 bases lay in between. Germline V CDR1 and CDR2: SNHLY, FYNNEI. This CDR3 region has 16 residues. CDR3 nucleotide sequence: TGTGCCAGCAGTGAAGTGGGGGGGGCTTCCGGAAACACCATATATTTT. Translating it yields CASSEVGGASGNTIYF.

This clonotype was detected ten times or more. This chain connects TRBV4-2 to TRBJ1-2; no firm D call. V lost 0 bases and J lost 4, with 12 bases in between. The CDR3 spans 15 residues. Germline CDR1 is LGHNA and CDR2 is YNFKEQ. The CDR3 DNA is TGTGCCAGCAGCCAAGATAGTAAGGGTGGCTATGGCTACACCTTC. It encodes CASSQDSKGGYGYTF.

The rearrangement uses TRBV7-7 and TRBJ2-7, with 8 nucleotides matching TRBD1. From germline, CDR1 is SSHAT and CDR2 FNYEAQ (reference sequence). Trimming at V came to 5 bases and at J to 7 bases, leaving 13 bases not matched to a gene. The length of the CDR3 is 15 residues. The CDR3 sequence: CASSPGTGPSHEQYF. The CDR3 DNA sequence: TGTGCCAGCAGCCCGGGGACAGGACCATCGCATGAGCAGTACTTC. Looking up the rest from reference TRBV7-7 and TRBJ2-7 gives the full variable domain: GAGVSQSPRYKVTKRGQDVTLRCDPISSHATLYWYQQALGQGPEFLTYFNYEAQPDKSGLPSDRFSAERPEGSISTLTIQRTEQRDSAMYRCASSPGTGPSHEQYFGPGTRLTVT.

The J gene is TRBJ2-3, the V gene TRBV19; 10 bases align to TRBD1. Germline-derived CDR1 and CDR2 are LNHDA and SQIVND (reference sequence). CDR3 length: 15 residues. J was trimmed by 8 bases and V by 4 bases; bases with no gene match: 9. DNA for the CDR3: TGTGCCAGTAGTACTCGGGACAGGGGATCGCTTACGCAGTATTTT. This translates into CASSTRDRGSLTQYF.

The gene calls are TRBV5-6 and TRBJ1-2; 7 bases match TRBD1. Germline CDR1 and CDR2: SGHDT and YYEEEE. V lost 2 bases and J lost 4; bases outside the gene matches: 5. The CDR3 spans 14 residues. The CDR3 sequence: CASSLRDSIYGYTF. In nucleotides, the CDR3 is TGTGCCAGCAGCTTAAGGGACAGTATCTATGGCTACACCTTC.

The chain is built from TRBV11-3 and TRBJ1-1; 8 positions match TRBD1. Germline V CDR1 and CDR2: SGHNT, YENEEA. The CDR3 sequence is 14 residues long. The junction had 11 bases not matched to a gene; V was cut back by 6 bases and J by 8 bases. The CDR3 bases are TGTGCCAGCAGGGGGACAGGCTACCCGTTAGAAGCTTTCTTT. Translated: CASRGTGYPLEAFF.

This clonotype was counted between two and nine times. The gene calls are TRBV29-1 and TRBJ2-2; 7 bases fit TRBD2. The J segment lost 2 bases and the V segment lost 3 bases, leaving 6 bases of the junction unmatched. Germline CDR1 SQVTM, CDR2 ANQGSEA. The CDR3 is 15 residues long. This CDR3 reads CSVESGKSNTGELFF. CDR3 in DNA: TGCAGCGTTGAGAGCGGGAAGAGTAACACCGGGGAGCTGTTTTTT.

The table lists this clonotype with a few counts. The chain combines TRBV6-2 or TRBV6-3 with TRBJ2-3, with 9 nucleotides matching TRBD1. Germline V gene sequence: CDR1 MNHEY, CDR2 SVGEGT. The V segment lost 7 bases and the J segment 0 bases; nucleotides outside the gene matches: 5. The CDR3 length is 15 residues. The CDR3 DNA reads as TGTGCCAGCAACGGACAGGGGAAAAGCACAGATACGCAGTATTTT. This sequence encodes CASNGQGKSTDTQYF.

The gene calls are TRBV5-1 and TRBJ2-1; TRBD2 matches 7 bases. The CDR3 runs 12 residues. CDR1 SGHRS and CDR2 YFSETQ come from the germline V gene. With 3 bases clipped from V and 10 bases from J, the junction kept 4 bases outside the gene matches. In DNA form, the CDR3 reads TGCGCCAGCAGCTCCGGGGGGATGGAGCAGTTCTTC. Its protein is CASSSGGMEQFF.

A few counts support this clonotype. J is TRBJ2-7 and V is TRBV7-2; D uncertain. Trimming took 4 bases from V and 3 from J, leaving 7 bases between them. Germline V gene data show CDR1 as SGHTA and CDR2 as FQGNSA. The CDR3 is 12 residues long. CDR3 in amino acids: CASSSTHYEQYF. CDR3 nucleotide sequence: TGTGCCAGCAGCTCTACCCACTACGAGCAGTACTTC.

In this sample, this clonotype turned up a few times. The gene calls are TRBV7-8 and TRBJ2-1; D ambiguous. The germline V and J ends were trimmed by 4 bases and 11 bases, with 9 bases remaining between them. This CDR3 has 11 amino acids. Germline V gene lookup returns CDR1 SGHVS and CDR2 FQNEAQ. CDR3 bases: TGTGCCAGCAGCTCCGACAAGCAGCAGTTCTTC. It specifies CASSSDKQQFF.

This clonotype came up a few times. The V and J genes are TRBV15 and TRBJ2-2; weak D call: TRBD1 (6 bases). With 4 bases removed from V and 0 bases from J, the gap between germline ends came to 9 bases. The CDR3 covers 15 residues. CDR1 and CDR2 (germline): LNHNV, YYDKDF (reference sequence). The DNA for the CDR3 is TGTGCCACCAGCATTACAGGGTCGAACACCGGGGAGCTGTTTTTT. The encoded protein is CATSITGSNTGELFF.

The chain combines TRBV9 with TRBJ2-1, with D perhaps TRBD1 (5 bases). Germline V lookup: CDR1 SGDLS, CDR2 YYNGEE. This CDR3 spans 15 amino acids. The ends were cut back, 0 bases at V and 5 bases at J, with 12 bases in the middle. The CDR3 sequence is CASSVGGSWDNEQFF. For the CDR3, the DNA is TGTGCCAGCAGCGTAGGGGGCAGTTGGGACAATGAGCAGTTCTTC.

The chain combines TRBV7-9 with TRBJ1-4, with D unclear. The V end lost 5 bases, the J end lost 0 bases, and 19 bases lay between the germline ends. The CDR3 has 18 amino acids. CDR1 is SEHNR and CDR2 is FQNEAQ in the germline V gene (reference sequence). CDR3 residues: CASSPPDERSSTNEKLFF. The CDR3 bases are TGTGCCAGCAGCCCCCCGGACGAGCGGTCCTCAACTAATGAAAAACTGTTTTTT.

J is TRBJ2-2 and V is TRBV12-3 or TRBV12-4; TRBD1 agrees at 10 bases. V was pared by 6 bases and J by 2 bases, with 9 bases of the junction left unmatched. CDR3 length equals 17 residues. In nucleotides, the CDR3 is TGTGCCAGCAGCGGGACCGGGACAGGGGCTAACACCGGGGAGCTGTTTTTT. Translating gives CASSGTGTGANTGELFF.

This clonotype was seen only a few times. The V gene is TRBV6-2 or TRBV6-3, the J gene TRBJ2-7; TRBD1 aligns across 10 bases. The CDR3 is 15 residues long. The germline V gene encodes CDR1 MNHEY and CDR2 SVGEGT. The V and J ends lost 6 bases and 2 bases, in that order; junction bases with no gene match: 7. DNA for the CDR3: TGTGCCAGCAGCGAAGTCGACAGGGGGCCCTACGAGCAGTACTTC. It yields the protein CASSEVDRGPYEQYF.

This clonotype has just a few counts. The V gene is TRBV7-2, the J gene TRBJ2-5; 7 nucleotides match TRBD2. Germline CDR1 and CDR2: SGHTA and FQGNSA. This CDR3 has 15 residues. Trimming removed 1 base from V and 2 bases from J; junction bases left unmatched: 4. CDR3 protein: CASSLVAGVQETQYF. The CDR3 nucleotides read TGTGCCAGCAGCTTAGTGGCGGGAGTACAAGAGACCCAGTACTTC. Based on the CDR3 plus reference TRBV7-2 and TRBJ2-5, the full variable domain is GAGVSQSPSNKVTEKGKDVELRCDPISGHTALYWYRQSLGQGLEFLIYFQGNSAPDKSGLPSDRFSAERTGGSVSTLTIQRTQQEDSAVYLCASSLVAGVQETQYFGPGTRLLVL.

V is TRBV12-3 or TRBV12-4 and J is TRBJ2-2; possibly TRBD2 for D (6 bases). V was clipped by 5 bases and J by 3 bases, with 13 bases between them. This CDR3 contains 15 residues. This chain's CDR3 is CASSANRDYTGELFF. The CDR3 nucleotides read TGTGCCAGCAGTGCTAACCGGGACTACACCGGGGAGCTGTTTTTT.